The subject of this entry is one T cell receptor beta chain. The data belong to a study of T cell responses to AZD1222 COVID-19 vaccine. Profiled with immunoSEQ multiplex PCR; TCRdb holds only in-frame clones, not every one. The data contain approximately 130,000 clones, 80% to 90% of them seen just once; the ten biggest clones take up 9.4%. The CDR3 loop spans 16 amino acids. Germline V gene data show CDR1 as SGDLS and CDR2 as YYNGEE. V was shortened by 3 bases and J by 9 bases, with 19 bases between the two germline ends. V gene TRBV9 combines with J gene TRBJ1-6, with TRBD1 as a possible D gene (5 bases). The sequencing here drew on peripheral blood, taken on day 0 of AZD1222 vaccination. This TCR derives from an adult in good health. The CDR3, as DNA: TGTGCCAGCAGCGCCCACCGAGCGGGGCCGGGTTCACCCCTCCACTTT. Amino acid sequence: CASSAHRAGPGSPLHF.